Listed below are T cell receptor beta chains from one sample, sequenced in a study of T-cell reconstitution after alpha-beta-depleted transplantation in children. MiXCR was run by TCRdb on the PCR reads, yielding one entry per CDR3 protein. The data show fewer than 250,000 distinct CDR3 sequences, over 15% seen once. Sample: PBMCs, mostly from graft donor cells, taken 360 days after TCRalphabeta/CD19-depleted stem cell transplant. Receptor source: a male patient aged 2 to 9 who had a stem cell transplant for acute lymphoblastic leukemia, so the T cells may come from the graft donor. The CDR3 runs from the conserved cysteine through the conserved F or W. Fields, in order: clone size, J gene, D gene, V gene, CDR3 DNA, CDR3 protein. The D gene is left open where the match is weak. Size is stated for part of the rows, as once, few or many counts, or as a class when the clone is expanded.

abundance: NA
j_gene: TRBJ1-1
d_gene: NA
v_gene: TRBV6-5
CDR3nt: TGTGCCAGCAGTTACTCGGACGGGGACACTGAAGCTTTCTTT
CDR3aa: CASSYSDGDTEAFF

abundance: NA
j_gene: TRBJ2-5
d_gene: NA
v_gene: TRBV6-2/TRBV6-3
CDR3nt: TGTGCCAGCACCTCATACTACCGGACCCAACAAGAGACCCAGTACTTC
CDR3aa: CASTSYYRTQQETQYF

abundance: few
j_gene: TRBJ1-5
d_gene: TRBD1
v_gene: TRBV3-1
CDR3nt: TGTGCCAGCAGCCTACAGGGGGCCATTCAGCCCCAGCATTTT
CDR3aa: CASSLQGAIQPQHF

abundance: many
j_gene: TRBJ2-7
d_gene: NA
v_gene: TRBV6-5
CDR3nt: TGTGCCAGCAGCCGACACTCCCGCTACGAGCAGTACTTC
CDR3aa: CASSRHSRYEQYF

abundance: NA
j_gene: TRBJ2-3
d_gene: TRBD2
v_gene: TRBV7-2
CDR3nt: TGTGCCAGCAGCCGACTAGCGGGGCCCGCAGATACGCAGTATTTT
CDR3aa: CASSRLAGPADTQYF

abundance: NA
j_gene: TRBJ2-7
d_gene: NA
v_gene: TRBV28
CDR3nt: TGTGCCAGCAGAACAGGAGCCGCAGATTCCTACGAGCAGTACTTC
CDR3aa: CASRTGAADSYEQYF

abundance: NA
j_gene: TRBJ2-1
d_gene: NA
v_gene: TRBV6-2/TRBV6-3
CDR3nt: TGTGCCAGCAGTCGCCTGACGGGGTCGAATAATGAGCAGTTCTTC
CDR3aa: CASSRLTGSNNEQFF

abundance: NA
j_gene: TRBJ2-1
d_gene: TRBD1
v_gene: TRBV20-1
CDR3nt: TGCAGTGCAAACAGGGGCGTCTACAATGAGCAGTTCTTC
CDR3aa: CSANRGVYNEQFF

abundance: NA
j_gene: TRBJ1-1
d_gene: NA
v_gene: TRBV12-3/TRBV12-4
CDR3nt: TGTGCCAGCAGTTTCGACACCGTGAACACTGAAGCTTTCTTT
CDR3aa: CASSFDTVNTEAFF

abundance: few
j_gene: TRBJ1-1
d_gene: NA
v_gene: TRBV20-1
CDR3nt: TGCAGTGCTACCGTCAATAAGGGCACGAGGAACACTGAAGCTTTCTTT
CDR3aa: CSATVNKGTRNTEAFF

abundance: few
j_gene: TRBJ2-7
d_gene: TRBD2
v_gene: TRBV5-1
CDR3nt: TGCGCCAGCAGCTTGGAGGGGAGGGACTGGGGTGAAGAGCAGTACTTC
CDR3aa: CASSLEGRDWGEEQYF

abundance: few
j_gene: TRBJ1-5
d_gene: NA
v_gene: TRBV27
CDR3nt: TGTGCCGTAACCGGGGACCCCGACGGGCAGCCCCAGCATTTT
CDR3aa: CAVTGDPDGQPQHF

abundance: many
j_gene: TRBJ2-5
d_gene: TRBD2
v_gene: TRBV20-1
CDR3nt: TGCAGTGCCAGGAGGGGACTAGTACTAGAGACCCAGTACTTC
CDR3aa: CSARRGLVLETQYF

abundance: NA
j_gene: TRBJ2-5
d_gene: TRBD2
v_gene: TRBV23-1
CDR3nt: TGCGCCAGCAGTCAATCGGTAGCGGGGGACCATAACCCGAGGGAGACCCAGTACTTC
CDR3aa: CASSQSVAGDHNPRETQYF

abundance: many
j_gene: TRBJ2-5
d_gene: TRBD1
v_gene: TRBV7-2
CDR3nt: TGTGCCAGCAGCCTGGGACAGGGGCATGAGACCCAGTACTTC
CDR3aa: CASSLGQGHETQYF

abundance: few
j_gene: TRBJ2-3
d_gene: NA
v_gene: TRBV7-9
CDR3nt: TGTGCCAGCAGCTTAGCGGAGAGAGATACGCAGTATTTT
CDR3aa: CASSLAERDTQYF